These T cell receptor beta chains were read from a single sample in a study of cytotoxic CD8 clonotypes in ibrutinib-treated CLL. Data came from immunoSEQ multiplex PCR; TCRdb stores just in-frame clones and leaves some out. This sample has over 120,000 clones, with around 82% found just once. The sequencing used PBMCs, collected after 36 months of ibrutinib treatment. Receptor source: a human donor with chronic lymphocytic leukemia. Both conserved end residues are part of each CDR3. Fields, in order: D gene, J gene, V gene, clone size, CDR3 protein, CDR3 DNA. The D gene is left open where the match is weak. Where a row states a size, it is once, few, many or the class of an expanded clone; other rows omit it.

D gene: -
J gene: TRBJ1-2
V gene: TRBV20-1
clone size: -
CDR3 protein: CSATKSYGYTF
CDR3 DNA: TGCAGTGCTACAAAATCATATGGCTACACCTTC

D gene: -
J gene: TRBJ2-3
V gene: TRBV7-7
clone size: -
CDR3 protein: CASSLGASTDTQYF
CDR3 DNA: TGTGCCAGCAGCTTAGGGGCCAGCACAGATACGCAGTATTTT

D gene: -
J gene: TRBJ1-5
V gene: TRBV7-3
clone size: few
CDR3 protein: CASSSRTVNQPQHF
CDR3 DNA: TGTGCCAGCAGCTCCCGGACAGTCAATCAGCCCCAGCATTTT

D gene: TRBD1
J gene: TRBJ1-2
V gene: TRBV5-1
clone size: -
CDR3 protein: CASSTGGTANYGYTF
CDR3 DNA: TGCGCCAGCAGCACAGGCGGGACAGCTAACTATGGCTACACCTTC

D gene: -
J gene: TRBJ1-5
V gene: TRBV19
clone size: -
CDR3 protein: CASSIDPLKPQHF
CDR3 DNA: TGTGCCAGTAGTATAGATCCCCTCAAGCCCCAGCATTTT

D gene: -
J gene: TRBJ1-2
V gene: TRBV2
clone size: -
CDR3 protein: CASSESGHGYTF
CDR3 DNA: TGTGCCAGCAGTGAATCAGGACATGGCTACACCTTC

D gene: -
J gene: TRBJ2-3
V gene: TRBV5-4
clone size: -
CDR3 protein: CASSQPGQDTQYF
CDR3 DNA: TGTGCCAGCAGCCAACCGGGCCAAGATACGCAGTATTTT

D gene: -
J gene: TRBJ2-7
V gene: TRBV18
clone size: -
CDR3 protein: CASSPFEGRLREQYF
CDR3 DNA: TGTGCCAGCTCACCTTTTGAAGGGCGGTTGAGGGAGCAGTACTTC

D gene: TRBD1
J gene: TRBJ1-5
V gene: TRBV27
clone size: -
CDR3 protein: CASSSGQGDNQPQHF
CDR3 DNA: TGTGCCAGCAGTTCGGGACAGGGCGACAATCAGCCCCAGCATTTT

D gene: -
J gene: TRBJ1-2
V gene: TRBV5-4
clone size: -
CDR3 protein: CASSLLRGGGYTF
CDR3 DNA: TGTGCCAGCAGCTTGCTTCGGGGTGGCGGCTACACCTTC

D gene: -
J gene: TRBJ2-7
V gene: TRBV5-1
clone size: few
CDR3 protein: CASSLYPFDEQYF
CDR3 DNA: TGCGCCAGCAGCTTGTATCCTTTCGACGAGCAGTACTTC

D gene: TRBD1
J gene: TRBJ1-5
V gene: TRBV4-1
clone size: -
CDR3 protein: CASSLQGDSNQPQHF
CDR3 DNA: TGCGCCAGCAGCCTCCAGGGGGATAGCAATCAGCCCCAGCATTTT

D gene: TRBD1
J gene: TRBJ2-5
V gene: TRBV5-1
clone size: -
CDR3 protein: CASSNDRDVETQYF
CDR3 DNA: TGCGCCAGCAGCAACGACAGGGATGTAGAGACCCAGTACTTC

D gene: -
J gene: TRBJ1-4
V gene: TRBV11-2
clone size: -
CDR3 protein: CASSLLRQPQHTTNEKLFF
CDR3 DNA: TGTGCCAGCAGCTTACTTAGGCAGCCGCAACATACAACTAATGAAAAACTGTTTTTT

D gene: TRBD1
J gene: TRBJ1-6
V gene: TRBV5-6
clone size: -
CDR3 protein: CASSSRGTVNSPLHF
CDR3 DNA: TGTGCCAGCAGCTCCCGGGGGACAGTTAATTCACCCCTCCACTTT

D gene: -
J gene: TRBJ2-2
V gene: TRBV27
clone size: -
CDR3 protein: CASSFGGYTGELFF
CDR3 DNA: TGTGCCAGCAGTTTCGGGGGTTACACCGGGGAGCTGTTTTTT

D gene: -
J gene: TRBJ2-7
V gene: TRBV20-1
clone size: -
CDR3 protein: CSAGDFYEQYF
CDR3 DNA: TGCAGTGCTGGGGACTTTTACGAGCAGTACTTC

D gene: -
J gene: TRBJ2-3
V gene: TRBV6-5
clone size: once
CDR3 protein: CASRDGGTDTQYF
CDR3 DNA: TGTGCCAGCAGGGATGGTGGCACAGATACGCAGTATTTT

D gene: -
J gene: TRBJ1-2
V gene: TRBV10-3
clone size: -
CDR3 protein: CAIAQNRETSSGYTF
CDR3 DNA: TGTGCCATCGCGCAGAACAGGGAAACTAGTTCTGGCTACACCTTC

D gene: -
J gene: TRBJ2-1
V gene: TRBV2
clone size: -
CDR3 protein: CASRLTSQDNEQFF
CDR3 DNA: TGTGCCAGCAGATTGACTAGTCAAGACAATGAGCAGTTCTTC

D gene: TRBD1
J gene: TRBJ1-3
V gene: TRBV6-1
clone size: -
CDR3 protein: CASSAETGFGNTIYF
CDR3 DNA: TGTGCCAGCAGTGCCGAGACAGGGTTCGGAAACACCATATATTTT

D gene: TRBD2
J gene: TRBJ2-5
V gene: TRBV5-6
clone size: -
CDR3 protein: CASSLTSGAAGTQYF
CDR3 DNA: TGTGCCAGCAGCCTAACTAGCGGGGCCGCCGGGACCCAGTACTTC

D gene: TRBD1
J gene: TRBJ1-2
V gene: TRBV7-9
clone size: -
CDR3 protein: CASSLVGSRGPYGYTF
CDR3 DNA: TGTGCCAGCAGCTTAGTAGGGTCCAGGGGGCCCTATGGCTACACCTTC

D gene: -
J gene: TRBJ1-3
V gene: TRBV6-5
clone size: once
CDR3 protein: CASSYFDTVSGNTIYF
CDR3 DNA: TGTGCCAGCAGTTACTTCGATACAGTCTCTGGAAACACCATATATTTT

D gene: -
J gene: TRBJ1-4
V gene: TRBV25-1
clone size: -
CDR3 protein: CASSSYGVANEKLFF
CDR3 DNA: TGTGCCAGCAGTTCCTACGGTGTTGCTAATGAAAAACTGTTTTTT

D gene: TRBD2
J gene: TRBJ2-2
V gene: TRBV28
clone size: -
CDR3 protein: CASSLWGPGLAGDHTGELFF
CDR3 DNA: TGTGCCAGCAGTTTATGGGGACCGGGACTAGCGGGGGACCACACCGGGGAGCTGTTTTTT

D gene: -
J gene: TRBJ1-1
V gene: TRBV27
clone size: -
CDR3 protein: CASSLGATGSSEAFF
CDR3 DNA: TGTGCCAGCAGTTTAGGCGCTACAGGCTCCTCTGAAGCTTTCTTT

D gene: -
J gene: TRBJ2-7
V gene: TRBV6-6
clone size: -
CDR3 protein: CASSEATASSYEQYF
CDR3 DNA: TGTGCCAGCAGTGAGGCTACGGCTAGCTCCTACGAGCAGTACTTC

D gene: -
J gene: TRBJ1-1
V gene: TRBV6-5
clone size: -
CDR3 protein: CASSSPGRLNTEAFF
CDR3 DNA: TGTGCCAGCAGTTCTCCGGGACGGCTGAACACTGAAGCTTTCTTT

D gene: TRBD2
J gene: TRBJ2-1
V gene: TRBV30
clone size: -
CDR3 protein: CAWRGLAGAPSSYNEQFF
CDR3 DNA: TGTGCCTGGAGGGGACTAGCGGGGGCTCCGAGCTCCTACAATGAGCAGTTCTTC

D gene: TRBD2
J gene: TRBJ2-5
V gene: TRBV2
clone size: -
CDR3 protein: CASSNPPLAGRETQYF
CDR3 DNA: TGTGCCAGCAGCAACCCGCCACTAGCGGGAAGGGAGACCCAGTACTTC

D gene: TRBD2
J gene: TRBJ2-3
V gene: TRBV7-3
clone size: -
CDR3 protein: CASSLLAGVSSDTQYF
CDR3 DNA: TGTGCCAGCAGCTTACTAGCGGGAGTTTCATCAGATACGCAGTATTTT

D gene: TRBD2
J gene: TRBJ2-3
V gene: TRBV7-3
clone size: -
CDR3 protein: CASSLVAGVIDTQYF
CDR3 DNA: TGTGCCAGCAGCTTAGTAGCGGGAGTGATAGATACGCAGTATTTT

D gene: -
J gene: TRBJ1-1
V gene: TRBV6-1
clone size: few
CDR3 protein: CASSLTDGTEAFF
CDR3 DNA: TGTGCCAGCAGCCTTACAGATGGGACTGAAGCTTTCTTT

D gene: TRBD2
J gene: TRBJ2-7
V gene: TRBV11-2
clone size: -
CDR3 protein: CASSLLAGVVSYEQYF
CDR3 DNA: TGTGCCAGCAGCCTACTAGCGGGGGTTGTGTCCTACGAGCAGTACTTC

D gene: -
J gene: TRBJ1-5
V gene: TRBV23-1
clone size: -
CDR3 protein: CASSQSAGQQYSNQPQHF
CDR3 DNA: TGCGCCAGCAGTCAATCGGCGGGACAACAATATAGCAATCAGCCCCAGCATTTT

D gene: TRBD1
J gene: TRBJ2-1
V gene: TRBV5-1
clone size: -
CDR3 protein: CASSLWGQGADEQFF
CDR3 DNA: TGCGCCAGCAGCTTGTGGGGACAGGGGGCCGATGAGCAGTTCTTC